These T cell receptor beta chains were read from a single sample in a study of radiation and T cells in renal cell carcinoma. Profiling relied on immunoSEQ multiplex PCR, and the TCRdb table lists in-frame clones only, not all of them. The data hold about 78,000 clones, with roughly nine tenths observed a single time. This specimen consisted of blood, obtained from a patient whose treatment included radiotherapy and nephrectomy. The receptors originated from a woman in her seventies with renal cell carcinoma. CDR3s include the opening cysteine and the closing phenylalanine or tryptophan. A D gene is named only where the DNA matches it firmly. Clone size is given for some rows only: seen once, a few or many times, or a class if the clone is expanded.

size,D,J,V,DNA,CDR3
.,TRBD1,TRBJ1-2,TRBV19,TGTGCCAGTAGCTCGACAGGGCCCTATGGCTACACCTTC,CASSSTGPYGYTF
.,TRBD1,TRBJ1-5,TRBV6-5,TGTGCCAGCAGTTACTTTACAGGGGTGCAGCCCCAGCATTTT,CASSYFTGVQPQHF
.,.,TRBJ2-1,TRBV15,TGTGCCACCCAACAGGGAAGTGGGAATGAGCAGTTCTTC,CATQQGSGNEQFF
.,.,TRBJ1-1,TRBV13,TGTGCCAGCAGCTCCGCATTGAAGAACACTGAAGCTTTCTTT,CASSSALKNTEAFF
.,TRBD2,TRBJ2-5,TRBV2,TGTGCCAGCAGTACCGGGACTAGCACACGCCAACAAGAGACCCAGTACTTC,CASSTGTSTRQQETQYF
.,.,TRBJ2-7,TRBV5-1,TGCGCCAGCAGCTTGGGGGCAGGGCGGAACGAGCAGTACTTC,CASSLGAGRNEQYF
.,.,TRBJ2-2,TRBV6-1,TGTGCCAGCAGCACGAACACCGGGGAGCTGTTTTTT,CASSTNTGELFF
.,TRBD1,TRBJ2-5,TRBV5-4,TGTGCCAGCAGCTCGACAGGGGGCCGAGAGACCCAGTACTTC,CASSSTGGRETQYF
.,TRBD1,TRBJ1-1,TRBV7-2,TGTGCCAGCAGCTCCAAACAGGGGTGGAACACTGAAGCTTTCTTT,CASSSKQGWNTEAFF
.,.,TRBJ2-2,TRBV19,TGTGCCAGTAGAGTTGTTTGGTTGGACACCGGGGAGCTGTTTTTT,CASRVVWLDTGELFF
.,TRBD2,TRBJ2-5,TRBV7-2,TGTGCCAGCAGCACCCAGCGGGGGGAGGGAGAGACCCAGTACTTC,CASSTQRGEGETQYF
.,.,TRBJ2-2,TRBV5-4,TGTGCCAGCAGCTTAATGAGATGGAACACCGGGGAGCTGTTTTTT,CASSLMRWNTGELFF
few,.,TRBJ2-7,TRBV11-1,TGTGCCAGCAGCTTGGGGTACAGCTCCTACGAGCAGTACTTC,CASSLGYSSYEQYF
.,.,TRBJ1-6,TRBV7-2,TGTGCCAGCAGCTTAGAACAGGTGGGAAACCATTCACCCCTCCACTTT,CASSLEQVGNHSPLHF
.,.,TRBJ2-4,TRBV2,TGTGCCAGCAGTGGGGTAATGAGGGGAGAAGCCAAAAACATTCAGTACTTC,CASSGVMRGEAKNIQYF
few,.,TRBJ1-6,TRBV9,TGTGCCAGCAGCGTAGCGGCAGCCTATAATTCACCCCTCCACTTT,CASSVAAAYNSPLHF
.,TRBD2,TRBJ2-1,TRBV11-3,TGTGCCAGCAGTTGGACTAGCTCCTACAATGAGCAGTTCTTC,CASSWTSSYNEQFF
.,.,TRBJ2-3,TRBV29-1,TGCAGCGTTGGTGGTGTAGATACGCAGTATTTT,CSVGGVDTQYF
.,TRBD1,TRBJ1-2,TRBV14,TGTGCCAGCAGCCAAGATCTACAGGGGGCTGTGGGCTACACCTTC,CASSQDLQGAVGYTF
.,.,TRBJ1-1,TRBV27,TGTGCCAGCAGGAAACAGGGCCCGAACACTGAAGCTTTCTTT,CASRKQGPNTEAFF
.,.,TRBJ1-3,TRBV27,TGTGCCAGCAGTTTATCGGGATTCTCTGGAAACACCATATATTTT,CASSLSGFSGNTIYF
.,TRBD1,TRBJ1-2,TRBV28,TGTGCCAGCAGCGTACAGGGGGGTCGAGGCTACACCTTC,CASSVQGGRGYTF
.,.,TRBJ1-1,TRBV15,TGTGCCACCAGCAGAGAGGCCTTAACGAACACTGAAGCTTTCTTT,CATSREALTNTEAFF
.,TRBD1,TRBJ2-7,TRBV27,TGTGCCAGCAGTTTATACGGGACAGGGCTCTACGAGCAGTACTTC,CASSLYGTGLYEQYF
.,.,TRBJ2-1,TRBV5-4,TGTGCCATAACACCCGGGGGGCGGGGGCCCCATGAGCAGTTCTTC,CAITPGGRGPHEQFF
few,.,TRBJ1-1,TRBV2,TGTGCCAGCATGAAAGAAGAGGGGGGAGCTTTCTTT,CASMKEEGGAFF
.,.,TRBJ1-3,TRBV4-2,TGTGCCAGCAGCCAAGAAGGGAGCTCTGGAAACACCATATATTTT,CASSQEGSSGNTIYF
.,TRBD1,TRBJ1-2,TRBV6-1,TGTGCCAGCAGTGAAACAAACAGGGGAGGCTATGGCTACACCTTC,CASSETNRGGYGYTF
.,.,TRBJ1-1,TRBV28,TGTGCCAGCAGTTTTACGGGCCAGGGTGTGAACACTGAAGCTTTCTTT,CASSFTGQGVNTEAFF
.,.,TRBJ1-5,TRBV11-2,TGTGCCACCCAAGTGGAGTACAATCAGCCCCAGCATTTT,CATQVEYNQPQHF
.,.,TRBJ1-2,TRBV30,TGTGCCTGGAGCACCCAGGGTGGCTATGGCTACACCTTC,CAWSTQGGYGYTF
.,.,TRBJ2-7,TRBV6-1,TGTGCCAGCAGTGAAGCGCTCGACGAGCAGTACTTC,CASSEALDEQYF
.,TRBD1,TRBJ2-7,TRBV29-1,TGCAGCGGAGGACAGGGGACCTACGAGCAGTACTTC,CSGGQGTYEQYF
once,.,TRBJ2-7,TRBV30,TGTGCCTGGAGTGTAGGGTGGTTGGGGTCCGAGCAGTACTTC,CAWSVGWLGSEQYF
few,.,TRBJ2-6,TRBV30,TGTGCCTGGAGTGTTATCGGGACACGGAGCTCTGGGGCCAACGTCCTGACTTTC,CAWSVIGTRSSGANVLTF
.,TRBD1,TRBJ1-1,TRBV27,TGTGCCAGCAGTCCCGTGCGACAGGGTGGCATGAACACTGAAGCTTTCTTT,CASSPVRQGGMNTEAFF
.,.,TRBJ1-5,TRBV18,TGTGCCAGCTCACCAGATTCTGGCAATCAGCCCCAGCATTTT,CASSPDSGNQPQHF
.,TRBD2,TRBJ2-3,TRBV11-2,TGTGCCAGCAGCTTACAGAGCGGGAGATACACAGATACGCAGTATTTT,CASSLQSGRYTDTQYF
few,TRBD1,TRBJ1-3,TRBV30,TGTGCCTGGAGTGTAGGGACAGACCGAAACACCATATATTTT,CAWSVGTDRNTIYF
.,.,TRBJ2-5,TRBV6-6,TGTGCCAGCAGTTACAAAGAGACCCAGTACTTC,CASSYKETQYF
.,.,TRBJ2-1,TRBV7-2,TGTGCCAGCACCAGCTGGGGGAAACACAATGAGCAGTTCTTC,CASTSWGKHNEQFF
.,.,TRBJ1-4,TRBV6-6,TGTGCCAGCAGCCAGCAGGGGAGCAATGAAAAACTGTTTTTT,CASSQQGSNEKLFF
.,TRBD1,TRBJ2-1,TRBV4-3,TGCGCCAGCAGCCCGGGTAGGGGACAGGGGAACAATGAGCAGTTCTTC,CASSPGRGQGNNEQFF
.,.,TRBJ2-5,TRBV5-6,TGTGCCAGCAGCCACGGGGAGACCCAGTACTTC,CASSHGETQYF
.,.,TRBJ2-7,TRBV2,TGTGCCAGCGAGACAGGCTACGAGCAGTACTTC,CASETGYEQYF